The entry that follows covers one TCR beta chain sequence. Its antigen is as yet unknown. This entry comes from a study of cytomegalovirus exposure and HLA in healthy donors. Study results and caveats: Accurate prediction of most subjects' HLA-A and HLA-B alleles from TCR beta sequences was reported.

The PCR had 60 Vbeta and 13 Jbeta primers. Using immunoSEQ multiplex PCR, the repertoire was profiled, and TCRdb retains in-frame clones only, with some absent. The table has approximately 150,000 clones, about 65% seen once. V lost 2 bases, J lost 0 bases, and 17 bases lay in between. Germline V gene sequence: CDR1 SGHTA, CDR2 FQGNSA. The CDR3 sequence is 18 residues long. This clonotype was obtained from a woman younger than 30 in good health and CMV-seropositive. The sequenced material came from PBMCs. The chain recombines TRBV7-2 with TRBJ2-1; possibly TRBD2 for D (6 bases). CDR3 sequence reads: CASSLPGTGTRSYNEQFF. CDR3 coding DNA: TGTGCCAGCAGCTTACCCGGGACTGGCACCCGCTCCTACAATGAGCAGTTCTTC.